These 25 T cell receptor beta chains were sequenced from one sample in a study of CD8+CD57+ T cells in acquired aplastic anemia. Patients selected for sequencing had displayed CD8+CD57+ cell expansion by flow cytometry. Researchers used genomic DNA as the template to profile TCR beta VDJ and CDR3. TCRdb re-called the reads through MiXCR, storing one row per CDR3 protein. Of roughly 120,000 distinct CDR3 sequences listed, over 55% were seen once; the top ten hold about 29%. Sequences were obtained from sorted CD4+, CD8+, or CD8+CD57+ T cells (not recorded which) from PBMCs. The receptor source for this set is a human donor with aplastic anemia.

The genes are TRBV15 and TRBJ2-3; D is ambiguous. CDR1 and CDR2 (germline): LNHNV, YYDKDF (reference sequence). This CDR3 contains 13 residues. Between the trimmed V and J ends, which lost 4 bases and 6 bases, there was a span of 11 bases. CDR3 sequence reads: CATSTSPSDTQYF. The CDR3 bases are TGTGCCACCAGCACGAGTCCCAGCGATACGCAGTATTTT.

This clonotype was recorded at least ten times. The chain has TRBV5-1 and TRBJ2-5; D remains ambiguous. V shed 0 bases and J shed 1 base, with 10 bases lying between them. Germline CDR1 and CDR2: SGHRS and YFSETQ. This CDR3 has 15 residues. The CDR3 DNA sequence: TGCGCCAGCAGCTTGGAGTGGCGGATCCAAGAGACCCAGTACTTC. Protein: CASSLEWRIQETQYF. The whole variable domain, filled in from reference TRBV5-1 and TRBJ2-5, reads KAGVTQTPRYLIKTRGQQVTLSCSPISGHRSVSWYQQTPGQGLQFLFEYFSETQRNKGNFPGRFSGRQFSNSRSEMNVSTLELGDSALYLCASSLEWRIQETQYFGPGTRLLVL.

The chain joins TRBV20-1 to TRBJ2-7, with TRBD2 as a possible D gene (5 bases). This CDR3 is built from 14 residues. V gave up 6 bases and J gave up 0 bases, with 15 bases separating them. Germline lookup yields CDR1 DFQATT and CDR2 SNEGSKA (reference sequence). The CDR3 bases are TGCAGTGCAAACCGAGGGATGAGCTCCTACGAGCAGTACTTC. This encodes CSANRGMSSYEQYF.

V gene TRBV2 combines with J gene TRBJ1-1, with D tentatively TRBD1 (6 bases). The V end lost 10 bases, the J end lost 0 bases, and 12 bases lay between the germline ends. The germline V gene has CDR1 SNHLY and CDR2 FYNNEI. The CDR3 runs to 13 residues. CDR3 protein: CAIQGFLNTEAFF. In nucleotides, the CDR3 is TGTGCCATACAGGGATTTTTGAACACTGAAGCTTTCTTT.

This rearrangement joins TRBV20-1 to TRBJ1-5; TRBD1 agrees at 7 bases. CDR1 and CDR2 (germline): DFQATT, SNEGSKA (reference sequence). The CDR3 contains 14 residues. V gave up 1 base and J gave up 4 bases; unmatched junction bases: 4. CDR3 DNA sequence: TGCAGTGCTAGAGTTACAGGGGAGAATCAGCCCCAGCATTTT. Translated: CSARVTGENQPQHF.

A word on this clonotype: The junction departs from germline at one end; a sequencing error may be responsible. The rearrangement uses TRBV29-1 and TRBJ2-5, with a weak D call TRBD2 (7 bases). CDR1 and CDR2 from the germline V gene are SQVTM and ANQGSEA. The CDR3 sequence is 13 residues long. The CDR3: CARRGGAGETQHF. As DNA, the CDR3 is TGCGCCCGTAGAGGGGGGGCCGGAGAGACCCAGCACTTC.

This sequence joins TRBV2 and TRBJ1-1; no firm D call. This CDR3 has 13 amino acids. Germline V lookup: CDR1 SNHLY, CDR2 FYNNEI. Trimming stripped 7 bases from V and 6 bases from J, with 15 bases between. The CDR3 spells CASNGEQISEAFF. The CDR3 nucleotides are TGTGCCAGCAATGGGGAACAGATATCTGAAGCTTTCTTT.

This clonotype turned up a few times. This chain connects TRBV19 to TRBJ2-5; maybe TRBD2 (6 bases). CDR3 length: 16 residues. From germline, CDR1 is LNHDA and CDR2 SQIVND (reference sequence). Deletions cut 4 bases from V and 7 bases from J, with 22 bases between. CDR3 DNA sequence: TGTGCCAGTAGTACATCGGGTAGCGGCGGGATTGGGACCCAGTACTTC. Translating it yields CASSTSGSGGIGTQYF. The full variable domain, its missing parts supplied by reference TRBV19 and TRBJ2-5, is DGGITQSPKYLFRKEGQNVTLSCEQNLNHDAMYWYRQDPGQGLRLIYYSQIVNDFQKGDIAEGYSVSREKKESFPLTVTSAQKNPTAFYLCASSTSGSGGIGTQYFGPGTRLLVL.

Worth noting for this clonotype: This CDR3 is missing its conserved last phenylalanine or tryptophan, likely due to a read error. The rearrangement uses TRBV7-9 and TRBJ2-5; the D is unclear. Germline assignment: CDR1 SEHNR and CDR2 FQNEAQ (reference sequence). This CDR3 has 13 residues. V lost 7 bases and J lost 1, with 10 bases in between. CDR3 region: CASNSWSQETQYL. The CDR3 nucleotides read TGTGCCAGCAACTCATGGTCCCAAGAGACCCAGTACTTA.

The rearrangement joins TRBV3-1 to TRBJ2-1, with D perhaps given as TRBD1 or TRBD2 (6 bases each). V was clipped by 3 bases and J by 7 bases, with 22 bases between them. Germline assignment: CDR1 LGHDT and CDR2 YNNKEL (reference sequence). The length of the CDR3 is 17 residues. Here the CDR3 DNA reads TGTGCCAGCAGCCAGGTTGGGTGGGGGGCCCGGGGGAATGAGCAGTTCTTC. It specifies CASSQVGWGARGNEQFF.

This clonotype has a handful of counts. The rearrangement joins TRBV19 to TRBJ1-6, with a weak D call TRBD1 (5 bases). The CDR3 has 15 residues. The ends were cut back, 3 bases at V and 9 bases at J, with 15 bases in the middle. Germline values: CDR1 LNHDA, CDR2 SQIVND (reference sequence). The CDR3 loop is CASSITGGHSSPLHF. The CDR3 coding sequence is TGTGCCAGTAGTATTACAGGCGGCCATAGTTCACCCCTCCACTTT.

The chain uses TRBV7-9 and TRBJ2-7, with no clear D. Germline assignment: CDR1 SEHNR and CDR2 FQNEAQ (reference sequence). Trimming took 1 base from V and 1 from J, leaving 5 bases between them. This CDR3 comprises 13 residues. CDR3 sequence (DNA): TGTGCCAGCAGCTTAGGAGTTTCCTACGAGCAGTACTTC. Protein: CASSLGVSYEQYF.

Note on this clonotype: Mismatch with germline at one junction end may stem from a read error. V usage is TRBV20-1 and J usage is TRBJ2-1, with 9 bases aligning to TRBD2. The CDR3 extends over 15 amino acids. The germline CDR1 and CDR2 sequences are DFQATT and SNEGSKA (reference sequence). CDR3 sequence (DNA): TGCAGTGCTAGAGGCCTAGCGGGATCTTACAATGAGCAGGTCTTC. Encoded protein: CSARGLAGSYNEQVF.

The chain uses TRBV9 and TRBJ2-3; D ambiguous. This CDR3 spans 13 amino acids. V lost 4 bases and J lost 5, with 11 bases in between. In germline, CDR1 is SGDLS, CDR2 YYNGEE. DNA for the CDR3: TGTGCCAGCAGCTTAGTTGTTAAAGATACGCAGTATTTT. It is translated as CASSLVVKDTQYF.

This clonotype came up a few times. The chain has TRBV15 and TRBJ1-6; 8 bases match TRBD1. Germline V CDR1 and CDR2: LNHNV, YYDKDF (reference sequence). V was pared by 6 bases and J by 6 bases, with 1 base of the junction left unmatched. The CDR3 has 13 amino acids. The CDR3 DNA reads TGTGCCACCAGTACAGGGGGTAATTCACCCCTCCACTTT. Translation: CATSTGGNSPLHF.

This clonotype was detected only once. An end of the junction does not agree with germline; a read error may underlie this. The J gene is TRBJ2-7, the V gene TRBV9; D possibly matches TRBD1 or TRBD2 (6 bases each). The CDR3 covers 16 residues. Germline V gene lookup returns CDR1 SGDLS and CDR2 YYNGEE. This CDR3 reads CSSSPSAKGGPYEQYF. The CDR3 nucleotides read TGTTCCAGCAGCCCGTCGGCCAAGGGGGGACCCTACGAGCAGTACTTC.

The V call is TRBV2, the J call TRBJ1-1, with D possibly matching TRBD1 (6 bases). Per the germline V gene, CDR1 is SNHLY and CDR2 is FYNNEI. V lost 4 bases and J 5 bases, leaving 14 bases between the germline ends. This CDR3 is built from 14 residues. The CDR3 loop is CASSAHGGETEAFF. Written as DNA, the CDR3 is TGTGCCAGCAGTGCTCACGGGGGCGAGACTGAAGCTTTCTTT. The full variable domain, its missing parts supplied by reference TRBV2 and TRBJ1-1, is EPEVTQTPSHQVTQMGQEVILRCVPISNHLYFYWYRQILGQKVEFLVSFYNNEISEKSEIFDDQFSVERPDGSNFTLKIRSTKLEDSAMYFCASSAHGGETEAFFGQGTRLTVV.

This clonotype was seen a single time. J is TRBJ2-3 and V is TRBV15, with a weak D call TRBD1 (6 bases). Germline CDR1 LNHNV, CDR2 YYDKDF (reference sequence). V lost 5 bases, J lost 0 bases, and 9 bases lay in between. This CDR3 spans 14 amino acids. The CDR3 region has the DNA TGTGCCACCAGCGGGGACAAAAGCACAGATACGCAGTATTTT. Its protein product is CATSGDKSTDTQYF.

The chain combines TRBV15 with TRBJ1-2; 7 nucleotides align to TRBD1. The germline V gene has CDR1 LNHNV and CDR2 YYDKDF (reference sequence). This CDR3 region has 15 residues. After removal of 0 bases from V and 7 bases from J, the junction contained 8 bases not matched to a gene. The CDR3 loop is CATSREQGIGVGYTF. The CDR3 DNA reads TGTGCCACCAGCAGAGAACAGGGGATTGGGGTTGGCTACACCTTC.

This chain uses TRBV24-1 with TRBJ2-2, with TRBD1 matching over 10 bases. Unmatched junction bases numbered 7, after V lost 3 bases and J lost 4 bases. In germline, CDR1 is KGHDR, CDR2 SFDVKD. This CDR3 region has 17 residues. The DNA of the CDR3 is TGTGCCACCAGTGATGCCGCCGGGACAGGGGTCACCGGGGAGCTGTTTTTT. It is translated as CATSDAAGTGVTGELFF.

For the CDR3, the DNA is TGTGCCAGTAGAACTTCAACAGGGATCTATGGCTACACCTTC. Its translation is CASRTSTGIYGYTF. The chain links TRBV19 to TRBJ1-2; D might be TRBD1 (6 bases). The CDR3 loop spans 14 amino acids. Germline CDR1 is LNHDA and CDR2 is SQIVND (reference sequence). Trimming stripped 6 bases from V and 4 bases from J, with 15 bases between.

The V gene is TRBV24-1, the J gene TRBJ2-7; TRBD1 aligns across 9 bases. Germline lookup yields CDR1 KGHDR and CDR2 SFDVKD. This CDR3 contains 15 residues. V lost 4 bases, J lost 1 base, and 4 bases stayed unmatched. CDR3 loop: CATSEAGTGSYEQYF. CDR3 DNA: TGTGCCACCAGTGAAGCCGGGACAGGGTCCTACGAGCAGTACTTC.

The CDR3 is CASNGRRYSPLHF. In DNA, the CDR3 is TGTGCCAGCAACGGACGTAGATATTCACCCCTCCACTTT. The genes are TRBV7-2 and TRBJ1-6; D is ambiguous. V shed 7 bases and J shed 8 bases, with 12 bases lying between them. The germline CDR1 and CDR2 sequences are SGHTA and FQGNSA. CDR3 length equals 13 residues. Looking up the rest from reference TRBV7-2 and TRBJ1-6 gives the full variable domain: GAGVSQSPSNKVTEKGKDVELRCDPISGHTALYWYRQSLGQGLEFLIYFQGNSAPDKSGLPSDRFSAERTGGSVSTLTIQRTQQEDSAVYLCASNGRRYSPLHFGNGTRLTVT.

This clonotype was observed a few times. The gene calls are TRBV7-8 and TRBJ2-5, with unresolved D. Germline CDR1 SGHVS, CDR2 FQNEAQ. V shed 5 bases and J shed 5 bases, with 9 bases lying between them. The CDR3 length is 12 residues. The CDR3 here is CASSTFRETQYF. The DNA for the CDR3 is TGTGCCAGCAGCACTTTCAGGGAGACCCAGTACTTC.

This clonotype was seen many times. The chain combines TRBV7-9 with TRBJ2-1; D may correspond to TRBD1 or TRBD2 (5 bases each). V gave up 4 bases and J gave up 3 bases, with 13 bases separating them. The CDR3 spans 15 residues. The germline gives CDR1 SEHNR, CDR2 FQNEAQ (reference sequence). CDR3: CASSSPGTDYNEQFF. The CDR3 DNA is TGTGCCAGCAGCTCGCCCGGGACGGACTACAATGAGCAGTTCTTC.